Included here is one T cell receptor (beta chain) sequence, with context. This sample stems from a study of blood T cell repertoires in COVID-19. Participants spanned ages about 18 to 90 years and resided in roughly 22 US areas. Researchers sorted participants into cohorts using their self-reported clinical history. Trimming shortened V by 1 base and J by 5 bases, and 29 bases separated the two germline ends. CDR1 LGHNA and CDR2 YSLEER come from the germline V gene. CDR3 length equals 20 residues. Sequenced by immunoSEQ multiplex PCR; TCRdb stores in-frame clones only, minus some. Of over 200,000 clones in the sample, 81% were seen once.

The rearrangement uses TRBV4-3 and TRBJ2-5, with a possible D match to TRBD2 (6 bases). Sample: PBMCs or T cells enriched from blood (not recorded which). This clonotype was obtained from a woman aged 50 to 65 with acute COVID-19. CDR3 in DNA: TGCGCCAGCAGCCAAGGTTACCGGGACGGAGGGTTAGGGATGGGGGAGACCCAGTACTTC. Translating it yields CASSQGYRDGGLGMGETQYF.